A single sample is the source of the 24 T cell receptor beta chains below, sequenced in a study of OX40 agonist ivuxolimab in advanced cancers. Method: immunoSEQ multiplex PCR; TCRdb's copy keeps in-frame clones and lacks some. In the table there are about 48,000 clones, roughly four fifths of which are singletons. The input for sequencing was CD4+ or CD8+ T cells sorted from blood, taken in a trial of the OX40 agonist ivuxolimab. The receptor set was obtained from an adult with an advanced solid tumor such as melanoma, head and neck, liver or kidney cancer.

V and J are TRBV19 and TRBJ1-1; no firm D call. V was pared by 8 bases and J by 1 base, with 11 bases between. This CDR3 region has 13 residues. The germline V gene encodes CDR1 LNHDA and CDR2 SQIVND (reference sequence). The CDR3 is CASCGLRNTEAFF. In DNA, the CDR3 is TGTGCCAGTTGCGGGTTGAGGAACACTGAAGCTTTCTTT.

V and J are TRBV19 and TRBJ1-2; D gene uncertain. The germline CDR1 and CDR2 sequences are LNHDA and SQIVND (reference sequence). This CDR3 spans 12 amino acids. Deletions cut 6 bases from V and 4 bases from J, with 9 bases between. For the CDR3, the DNA is TGTGCCAGTAGAAGTGGCCTCTATGGCTACACCTTC. This encodes CASRSGLYGYTF.

The chain uses TRBV5-1 and TRBJ1-1; TRBD1 is a possible D gene (5 bases). The CDR3 has 15 residues. Germline V CDR1 and CDR2: SGHRS, YFSETQ. V lost 4 bases, J lost 4 bases, and 17 bases lay in between. Here the CDR3 reads CASSRTGIGGTEAFF. The CDR3 DNA is TGCGCCAGCAGCCGGACGGGGATTGGGGGCACTGAAGCTTTCTTT.

The rearrangement uses TRBV4-3 and TRBJ1-1; the D is unclear. V was clipped by 0 bases and J by 0 bases, with 5 bases between them. This CDR3 region has 14 residues. The germline V gene encodes CDR1 LGHNA and CDR2 YSLEER. The CDR3 bases are TGCGCCAGCAGCCAAGAGCAAGTGAACACTGAAGCTTTCTTT. This translates into CASSQEQVNTEAFF.

The CDR3 DNA reads as TGCGCCAGCAGCCCCTCCTACGAGCAGTACTTC. Translated: CASSPSYEQYF. The chain employs TRBV5-1 and TRBJ2-7; D is uncertain. The CDR3 is 11 amino acids. Looked up from germline, CDR1 is SGHRS and CDR2 is YFSETQ. V gave up 4 bases and J gave up 0 bases, with 2 bases separating them.

In its sample, this clone was seen once. The V gene is TRBV11-2, the J gene TRBJ1-4, with a tentative D call TRBD1 (5 bases). The germline CDR1 and CDR2 sequences are SGHAT and FQNNGV. Trimming left V 2 bases short and J 7 bases short, with 14 bases between. The CDR3 spans 15 residues. The DNA of the CDR3 is TGTGCCAGCAGCTTACAAAGGGGTGGTGGTGAAAAACTGTTTTTT. Residues: CASSLQRGGGEKLFF.

The chain couples TRBV6-6 to TRBJ1-2, with D tentatively TRBD1 (5 bases). V was cut by 5 bases and J by 5 bases, with 18 bases left in between. CDR3 length: 15 residues. Germline V gene sequence: CDR1 MNHNY, CDR2 SVGAGI (reference sequence). CDR3 sequence: CASSPRKGLEYGYTF. CDR3 sequence (DNA): TGTGCCAGCAGTCCCCGGAAGGGACTGGAGTATGGCTACACCTTC.

V usage is TRBV6-1 and J usage is TRBJ2-3; 10 nucleotides line up with TRBD2. Germline V gene sequence: CDR1 MNHNS, CDR2 SASEGT. V lost 7 bases, J lost 4 bases, and 8 bases stayed unmatched. This CDR3 comprises 15 residues. The CDR3 here is CASTEGLARADTQYF. In DNA form, the CDR3 reads TGTGCCAGCACTGAGGGACTAGCGAGGGCAGATACGCAGTATTTT.

This chain uses TRBV6-5 with TRBJ2-7; TRBD1 matches 9 bases. CDR3 length: 14 residues. V trimming: 6 bases; J trimming: 4 bases; junction bases outside the gene matches: 7. Germline V gene sequence: CDR1 MNHEY, CDR2 SVGAGI. CDR3 sequence (DNA): TGTGCCAGCAGACGTACAGGGGGCGGGTACGAGCAGTACTTC. Residues: CASRRTGGGYEQYF.

V usage is TRBV2 and J usage is TRBJ1-1, with D unclear. The CDR3 is 12 amino acids. V was pared by 9 bases and J by 1 base, with 9 bases between. Germline V CDR1 and CDR2: SNHLY, FYNNEI. Written as DNA, the CDR3 is TGTGCCAGGTCCCGTCCGAACACTGAAGCTTTCTTT. This codes for CARSRPNTEAFF.

This clone was counted a single time. V gene TRBV7-9 combines with J gene TRBJ2-7, with D possibly being TRBD1 (6 bases). Trimming cost V 1 base and J 2 bases, with 12 bases left between them. This CDR3 contains 15 residues. Germline lookup yields CDR1 SEHNR and CDR2 FQNEAQ (reference sequence). The CDR3 DNA follows: TGTGCCAGCAGCTTAGAGGGGGTTAGGGCCTACGAGCAGTACTTC. This gives the protein CASSLEGVRAYEQYF.

This chain connects TRBV21-1 to TRBJ1-5. TRBV21-1 is assigned pseudogene status. The CDR3 loop spans 15 amino acids. The CDR3 nucleotides read TGTGCCAGCAGCCCCCGGGGGTATAGCAATCAGCCCCAGCATTTT. As protein: CASSPRGYSNQPQHF.

The genes are TRBV2 and TRBJ1-2; D is unresolved. With 7 bases removed from V and 0 bases from J, the gap between germline ends came to 15 bases. The CDR3 spans 15 residues. Germline V CDR1 and CDR2: SNHLY, FYNNEI. The CDR3 DNA reads as TGTGCCAGCACCCAACTACAGAGAACTAACTATGGCTACACCTTC. It translates to CASTQLQRTNYGYTF.

The gene calls are TRBV7-9 and TRBJ1-6, with D possibly TRBD1 on 6 matching bases. The germline V and J ends were trimmed by 2 bases and 6 bases, with 14 bases remaining between them. This CDR3 is built from 16 residues. The germline V gene has CDR1 SEHNR and CDR2 FQNEAQ (reference sequence). The CDR3 DNA is TGTGCCAGCAGCTTAAGGTCAGGGGAACTTAATTCACCCCTCCACTTT. It translates to CASSLRSGELNSPLHF. Supplemented by reference TRBV7-9 and TRBJ1-6, the full variable domain reads DTGVSQNPRHKITKRGQNVTFRCDPISEHNRLYWYRQTLGQGPEFLTYFQNEAQLEKSRLLSDRFSAERPKGSFSTLEIQRTEQGDSAMYLCASSLRSGELNSPLHFGNGTRLTVT.

V usage is TRBV4-1 and J usage is TRBJ2-3; 9 nucleotides agree with TRBD1. Unmatched junction bases numbered 5, after V lost 3 bases and J lost 7 bases. The CDR3 is made up of 14 amino acids. Per the germline V gene, CDR1 is MGHRA and CDR2 is YSYEKL. The CDR3 bases are TGCGCCAGCAGCCAGGGACAGGGAGAATATACGCAGTATTTT. Residues: CASSQGQGEYTQYF.

The rearrangement joins TRBV5-1 to TRBJ2-5; TRBD2 matches 8 bases. Germline V CDR1 and CDR2: SGHRS, YFSETQ. V lost 0 bases and J lost 2; bases outside the gene matches: 9. The CDR3 extends over 17 amino acids. CDR3 in DNA: TGCGCCAGCAGCTTGGGTCTGCGGGGCGGGGGGCAAGAGACCCAGTACTTC. It encodes CASSLGLRGGGQETQYF.

This clone has just one count. The chain employs TRBV19 and TRBJ1-1; 7 bases are shared with TRBD1. The CDR3 runs 17 residues. From germline, CDR1 is LNHDA and CDR2 SQIVND (reference sequence). The junction had 10 bases not matched to a gene; V was cut back by 3 bases and J by 0 bases. Written as DNA, the CDR3 is TGTGCCAGTAGTATTTGGGGGCCAGGGGGGATGAACACTGAAGCTTTCTTT. This encodes CASSIWGPGGMNTEAFF.

This chain connects TRBV28 to TRBJ1-2, with TRBD1 identical over 11 bases. This CDR3 region has 15 residues. Germline V gene sequence: CDR1 MDHEN, CDR2 SYDVKM. The ends lost 5 bases at V and 4 bases at J; junction bases unmatched: 6. CDR3 coding DNA: TGTGCCAGCAGTCCCGGGGACAGGGGGGGCTATGGCTACACCTTC. Its protein is CASSPGDRGGYGYTF.

The V call is TRBV19, the J call TRBJ2-7, with 9 bases identical to TRBD1. The CDR3 consists of 15 residues. Germline CDR1 LNHDA, CDR2 SQIVND (reference sequence). V dropped 1 base and J dropped 5; count of bases not matched to a gene: 6. The CDR3 nucleotides read TGTGCCAGTAGTATAGGGGGGACAGGGATCGACGAGCAGTACTTC. Its translation is CASSIGGTGIDEQYF.

The rearrangement uses TRBV10-3 and TRBJ2-1, with D maybe TRBD2 (5 bases). The CDR3 spans 16 residues. V was trimmed by 0 bases and J by 0 bases, leaving 9 bases between them. CDR1 is ENHRY, CDR2 SYGVKD, per germline. The CDR3 DNA reads TGTGCCATCAGTGAGTCGTCGGGGAGCTCCTACAATGAGCAGTTCTTC. It specifies CAISESSGSSYNEQFF.

The chain uses TRBV7-9 and TRBJ1-1; TRBD1 matches at 11 bases. The CDR3 is made up of 13 amino acids. Trimming cost V 3 bases and J 11 bases; bases outside gene matches: 5. CDR1 is SEHNR and CDR2 is FQNEAQ in the germline V gene (reference sequence). This chain's CDR3 is CASSFGQGAAAFF. For the CDR3, the DNA is TGTGCCAGCAGCTTTGGACAGGGGGCTGCGGCTTTCTTT.

This clone was recorded a few times. The V call is TRBV5-1, the J call TRBJ2-7, with TRBD2 identical over 9 bases. The junction had 7 bases not matched to a gene; V was cut back by 4 bases and J by 2 bases. Germline V lookup: CDR1 SGHRS, CDR2 YFSETQ. This CDR3 has 15 amino acids. Here the CDR3 DNA reads TGCGCCAGCAGCCCCTCCGGGACTAGCCCCTACGAGCAGTACTTC. Protein: CASSPSGTSPYEQYF.

The chain uses TRBV2 and TRBJ1-5; D call uncertain. The CDR3 runs 13 residues. Trimming stripped 8 bases from V and 5 bases from J, with 13 bases between. Germline assignment: CDR1 SNHLY and CDR2 FYNNEI. The CDR3 DNA sequence: TGTGCCAGCCGGGTCGTACATGATCAGCCCCAGCATTTT. Its translation is CASRVVHDQPQHF.

DNA of the CDR3: TGTGCCAGCAGCAGCTATGATAGGGGTCACGAGCAGTACTTC. This codes for CASSSYDRGHEQYF. This chain links TRBV6-1 with TRBJ2-7, with D tentatively TRBD1 (5 bases). The CDR3 runs to 14 residues. Germline V lookup: CDR1 MNHNS, CDR2 SASEGT. V was cut by 6 bases and J by 5 bases, with 17 bases left in between.